The sequence of this TCR beta chain was determined in a study of graft-versus-host responses after intestinal transplantation. Overall study context: Multivisceral, liver-intestinal, or isolated intestinal transplants were performed in recipients. Every recipient underwent anti-thymocyte globulin induction, then tacrolimus and steroids for approximately 3 years. Study outcomes and limitations: Investigators detected GvH clones in recipient marrow, with some emerging earlier in ileum or blood. Early post-transplant falls in HvG clones accompanied the peak levels of circulating GvH clones.

V was trimmed by 3 bases and J by 4 bases, leaving 6 bases between them. This CDR3 has 12 residues. CDR1 and CDR2 (germline): MRHNA, SNTAGT. Sequencing was performed with immunoSEQ multiplex PCR; in TCRdb, only in-frame clones are kept and a portion is missing. The sample has 150,000 or so clones, around nine tenths seen once; the top ten hold approximately 0.2%. In the case of this clone: Its antigen remains unknown.

Here the sequenced sample was unstimulated CD4+ T cells sorted from spleen or lymph node cells, taken before intestinal transplant. The sequence was collected from a human donor who received an intestinal transplant. The chain joins TRBV6-4 to TRBJ1-2, with D hard to call. The CDR3 DNA reads TGTGCCAGCAGTGATTTTATCTATGGCTACACCTTC. Amino acid sequence: CASSDFIYGYTF.